The rows below give T cell receptor beta chains drawn from one sample of a study of T cells in localized non-small cell lung cancer. Some clones are missing from TCRdb's copy, which holds only in-frame ones; the method was immunoSEQ multiplex PCR. The sample contains some 40,000 clones, about 92% of which appear only once. The sequences come from peripheral blood, collected before any cancer treatment. Source of these receptors: a female donor of 60 years or more with stage I lung adenocarcinoma. CDR3s include the opening cysteine and the closing phenylalanine or tryptophan. The D gene is left open where the match is weak. Not every row has a clone size; where given, it reads once, few, many or a size class.

J: TRBJ2-3
size: once
V: TRBV5-4
D: NA
CDR3: CASSHMSDGTDTQYF
DNA: TGTGCCAGCAGCCATATGTCGGACGGCACAGATACGCAGTATTTT

J: TRBJ1-6
size: NA
V: TRBV18
D: NA
CDR3: CASSPRGGNNNSPLHF
DNA: TGTGCCAGCTCACCACGGGGGGGAAACAACAATTCACCCCTCCACTTT

J: TRBJ2-7
size: NA
V: TRBV6-1
D: NA
CDR3: CASSPTVYEQYF
DNA: TGTGCCAGCAGTCCCACTGTCTACGAGCAGTACTTC

J: TRBJ1-2
size: NA
V: TRBV5-1
D: NA
CDR3: CASTQDWYGYTF
DNA: TGCGCCAGTACACAGGACTGGTATGGCTACACCTTC

J: TRBJ2-3
size: NA
V: TRBV18
D: TRBD2
CDR3: CASSQTGTSGTSTDTQYF
DNA: TGTGCCAGCTCTCAAACGGGGACTAGCGGGACAAGCACAGATACGCAGTATTTT

J: TRBJ1-1
size: NA
V: TRBV10-3
D: NA
CDR3: CAIGPGEKSTEAFF
DNA: TGTGCCATCGGGCCCGGGGAAAAGAGCACTGAAGCTTTCTTT

J: TRBJ1-1
size: NA
V: TRBV10-3
D: NA
CDR3: CAIRRTVMNTEAFF
DNA: TGTGCCATCAGGAGGACAGTTATGAACACTGAAGCTTTCTTT

J: TRBJ1-5
size: once
V: TRBV19
D: NA
CDR3: CASSFTGNQPQHF
DNA: TGTGCCAGTAGTTTCACTGGCAATCAGCCCCAGCATTTT

J: TRBJ1-1
size: NA
V: TRBV11-2
D: NA
CDR3: CASSLVGRSMNTEAFF
DNA: TGTGCCAGCAGCTTAGTGGGCAGGAGCATGAACACTGAAGCTTTCTTT

J: TRBJ2-1
size: once
V: TRBV27
D: TRBD2
CDR3: CASSFGGVASGGPGNEQFF
DNA: TGTGCCAGCAGTTTTGGCGGGGTGGCTAGCGGGGGGCCAGGGAATGAGCAGTTCTTC

J: TRBJ2-2
size: NA
V: TRBV12-5
D: NA
CDR3: CASGVTGPPGELFF
DNA: TGTGCTAGTGGGGTGACAGGCCCACCCGGGGAGCTGTTTTTT

J: TRBJ1-4
size: NA
V: TRBV5-4
D: TRBD1
CDR3: CASSLGQGGEKLFF
DNA: TGTGCCAGCAGCTTGGGACAGGGTGGGGAAAAACTGTTTTTT

J: TRBJ2-2
size: NA
V: TRBV2
D: TRBD1
CDR3: CASSSDFPGQGYTGELFF
DNA: TGTGCCAGCAGCAGCGACTTCCCGGGACAGGGGTACACCGGGGAGCTGTTTTTT

J: TRBJ1-5
size: NA
V: TRBV4-1
D: TRBD1
CDR3: CASSQDGTGVNQPQHF
DNA: TGCGCCAGCAGCCAAGATGGGACAGGGGTCAATCAGCCCCAGCATTTT

J: TRBJ1-2
size: NA
V: TRBV27
D: NA
CDR3: CASSLGVGAVTNYGYTF
DNA: TGTGCCAGCAGTTTGGGCGTGGGGGCAGTTACTAACTATGGCTACACCTTC

J: TRBJ1-6
size: NA
V: TRBV5-4
D: TRBD1
CDR3: CASSLDPDRVNSPLHF
DNA: TGTGCCAGCAGCTTGGACCCTGACAGGGTTAATTCACCCCTCCACTTT

J: TRBJ2-2
size: NA
V: TRBV5-4
D: TRBD1
CDR3: CASSFDRVETGELFF
DNA: TGTGCCAGCAGCTTTGACAGGGTAGAAACCGGGGAGCTGTTTTTT

J: TRBJ1-1
size: NA
V: TRBV5-6
D: NA
CDR3: CASSSGRNTEAFF
DNA: TGTGCCAGCAGCTCGGGTAGGAACACTGAAGCTTTCTTT

J: TRBJ2-1
size: NA
V: TRBV6-5
D: NA
CDR3: CASAVAGTYNEQFF
DNA: TGTGCCAGCGCCGTGGCAGGGACCTACAATGAGCAGTTCTTC

J: TRBJ2-3
size: once
V: TRBV18
D: NA
CDR3: CASSPPTGEGTDTQYF
DNA: TGTGCCAGCTCACCACCGACCGGGGAAGGCACAGATACGCAGTATTTT

J: TRBJ2-2
size: NA
V: TRBV28
D: NA
CDR3: CVVGWNTGELFF
DNA: TGTGTTGTCGGGTGGAACACCGGGGAGCTGTTTTTT

J: TRBJ1-2
size: NA
V: TRBV13
D: NA
CDR3: CASSLDAGRATANYGYTF
DNA: TGTGCCAGCAGCTTGGACGCGGGGAGGGCTACAGCTAACTATGGCTACACCTTC

J: TRBJ1-5
size: NA
V: TRBV6-1
D: NA
CDR3: CASKFMGDGNQPQHF
DNA: TGTGCCAGCAAATTTATGGGAGACGGCAATCAGCCCCAGCATTTT

J: TRBJ1-1
size: NA
V: TRBV27
D: TRBD1
CDR3: CASSLSPGGRVGTEAFF
DNA: TGTGCCAGCAGTTTATCACCAGGGGGGAGAGTAGGCACTGAAGCTTTCTTT

J: TRBJ2-6
size: NA
V: TRBV7-9
D: NA
CDR3: CASSPDGSSGANVLTF
DNA: TGTGCCAGCAGCCCCGATGGCAGCTCTGGGGCCAACGTCCTGACTTTC

J: TRBJ1-3
size: NA
V: TRBV10-3
D: TRBD1
CDR3: CAISGFNDDRGNGNTIYF
DNA: TGTGCCATCAGCGGCTTTAATGACGACAGGGGGAATGGAAACACCATATATTTT

J: TRBJ1-2
size: NA
V: TRBV2
D: NA
CDR3: CASSDRGSYGYTF
DNA: TGTGCCAGCAGTGACAGGGGATCCTATGGCTACACCTTC

J: TRBJ1-5
size: NA
V: TRBV18
D: NA
CDR3: CASSLMGAGDAQHF
DNA: TGTGCCAGCTCACTTATGGGAGCCGGAGATGCCCAGCATTTT

J: TRBJ2-1
size: NA
V: TRBV5-1
D: NA
CDR3: CASSLANEQFF
DNA: TGCGCCAGCAGCCTAGCGAACGAGCAGTTCTTC

J: TRBJ1-1
size: NA
V: TRBV2
D: NA
CDR3: CASIWGVNTEAFF
DNA: TGTGCCAGCATATGGGGCGTCAACACTGAAGCTTTCTTT

J: TRBJ1-4
size: NA
V: TRBV28
D: NA
CDR3: CASSLNGGREKLFF
DNA: TGTGCCAGCAGTTTAAATGGGGGGAGGGAAAAACTGTTTTTT

J: TRBJ1-5
size: NA
V: TRBV6-4
D: TRBD1
CDR3: CASSVTGGVQPQHF
DNA: TGTGCCAGCAGTGTAACAGGGGGCGTGCAGCCCCAGCATTTT

J: TRBJ1-1
size: NA
V: TRBV5-4
D: TRBD1
CDR3: CASSVGTGGPKEAFF
DNA: TGTGCCAGCAGCGTCGGGACAGGGGGCCCGAAAGAAGCTTTCTTT

J: TRBJ1-5
size: NA
V: TRBV5-1
D: TRBD1
CDR3: CASSLEQGDQPQHF
DNA: TGCGCCAGCAGCTTGGAACAGGGGGATCAGCCCCAGCATTTT

J: TRBJ1-1
size: once
V: TRBV7-2
D: TRBD1
CDR3: CASSPDRNWGTEAFF
DNA: TGTGCCAGCAGCCCGGACAGGAATTGGGGCACTGAAGCTTTCTTT

J: TRBJ1-2
size: NA
V: TRBV7-6
D: TRBD1
CDR3: CASSPYRDRAEGYTF
DNA: TGTGCCAGCAGCCCATACCGGGACAGGGCGGAGGGCTACACCTTC

J: TRBJ1-1
size: medium-sized
V: TRBV19
D: TRBD1
CDR3: CASSIDRVTEAFF
DNA: TGTGCCAGTAGTATCGACAGGGTCACTGAAGCTTTCTTT

J: TRBJ2-1
size: once
V: TRBV5-1
D: NA
CDR3: CASTSYNEQFF
DNA: TGCGCCAGCACAAGCTACAATGAGCAGTTCTTC

J: TRBJ1-2
size: once
V: TRBV11-3
D: TRBD1
CDR3: CASSGGGFDYGYTF
DNA: TGTGCCAGCAGCGGAGGGGGCTTCGACTATGGCTACACCTTC

J: TRBJ1-3
size: NA
V: TRBV28
D: NA
CDR3: CASSLWGSSGNTIYF
DNA: TGTGCCAGCAGTTTATGGGGCAGCTCTGGAAACACCATATATTTT

J: TRBJ2-1
size: NA
V: TRBV19
D: TRBD2
CDR3: CARRLAGGGEQFF
DNA: TGTGCCCGTAGGCTAGCGGGGGGGGGTGAGCAGTTCTTC

J: TRBJ2-1
size: few
V: TRBV10-3
D: NA
CDR3: CAISLDNEQFF
DNA: TGTGCCATCAGCCTCGACAATGAGCAGTTCTTC

J: TRBJ1-1
size: NA
V: TRBV7-9
D: TRBD1
CDR3: CASSPEDREAFF
DNA: TGTGCCAGCAGCCCCGAGGACAGGGAAGCTTTCTTT

J: TRBJ2-7
size: NA
V: TRBV2
D: NA
CDR3: CASRRIYEQYF
DNA: TGTGCCAGCAGAAGAATCTACGAGCAGTACTTC

J: TRBJ1-2
size: NA
V: TRBV4-2
D: NA
CDR3: CASRTPGGPRGYTF
DNA: TGTGCCAGCAGGACCCCGGGGGGACCACGGGGCTACACCTTC